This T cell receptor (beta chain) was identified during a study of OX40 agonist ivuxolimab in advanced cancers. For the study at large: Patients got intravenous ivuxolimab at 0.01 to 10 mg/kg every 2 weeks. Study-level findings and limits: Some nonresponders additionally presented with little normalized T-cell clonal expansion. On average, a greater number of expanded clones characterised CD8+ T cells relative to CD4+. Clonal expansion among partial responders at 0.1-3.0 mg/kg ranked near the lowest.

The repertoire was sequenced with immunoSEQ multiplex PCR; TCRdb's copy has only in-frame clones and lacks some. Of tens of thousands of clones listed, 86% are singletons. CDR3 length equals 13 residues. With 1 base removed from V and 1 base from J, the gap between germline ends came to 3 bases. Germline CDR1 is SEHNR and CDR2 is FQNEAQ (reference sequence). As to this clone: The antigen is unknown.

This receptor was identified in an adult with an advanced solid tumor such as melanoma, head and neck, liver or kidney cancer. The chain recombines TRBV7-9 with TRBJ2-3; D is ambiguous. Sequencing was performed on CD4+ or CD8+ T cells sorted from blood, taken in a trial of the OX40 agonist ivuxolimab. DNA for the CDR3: TGTGCCAGCAGCTTAGAAGGCACAGATACGCAGTATTTT. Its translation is CASSLEGTDTQYF.